Sequencing of this TCR beta chain was carried out in a study of cytomegalovirus exposure and HLA in healthy donors. Study-wide context: Early on, a data release was issued that held some 91 million unique TCRs from HLA-typed donors. Findings and limits, study-wide: Cytomegalovirus status, reportedly, was diagnosed with high specificity and sensitivity by the classifier.

13 Jbeta primers and 60 Vbeta primers were used for the PCR. The repertoire was sequenced with immunoSEQ multiplex PCR; TCRdb's copy has only in-frame clones and lacks some. The sample consists of 150,000 to 200,000 clones, over 80% of them appearing once. V gave up 5 bases and J gave up 7 bases, with 15 bases separating them. Germline V gene lookup returns CDR1 SGHVS and CDR2 FNYEAQ. This CDR3 is built from 14 residues. A note on this clone: The antigen is not known.

V usage is TRBV7-6 and J usage is TRBJ2-1; weak D call: TRBD2 (6 bases). The origin of this receptor is a man aged 50-59 years in good health and CMV-seronegative. Sequencing was performed on PBMCs. The CDR3 loop reads CASSKSGLQNEQFF. Here the CDR3 DNA reads TGTGCCAGCAGCAAATCGGGACTCCAAAATGAGCAGTTCTTC.